The 11 T cell receptor beta chains below were found in one sample sequenced in a study of beta chain features in type 1 diabetes. The whole isolated RNA underwent reverse transcription, so sequencing captured expressed TCRB transcripts. Assay used: immunoSEQ multiplex PCR; TCRdb lists only in-frame clones, some missing. In the table there are about 900,000 clones, about a sixth of which are singletons. Sequencing input: naive CD4+ T cells from blood. Receptors were obtained from a woman younger than 30 in good health.

The chain joins TRBV18 to TRBJ2-7; D may be TRBD1 or TRBD2 (5 bases each). CDR3 length equals 12 residues. CDR1 is KGHSH and CDR2 is LQKENI in the germline V gene. V was pared by 3 bases and J by 7 bases, with 10 bases between. CDR3 amino acids: CASSPRDREQYF. The CDR3 nucleotides read TGTGCCAGCTCACCCCGGGACCGAGAGCAGTACTTC.

A word on this clone: Other DNA sequences from this sample encode an identical CDR3 as well. The V call is TRBV28, the J call TRBJ2-1; unclear D gene. From germline, CDR1 is MDHEN and CDR2 SYDVKM. The CDR3 covers 11 residues. Trimming stripped 6 bases from V and 4 bases from J, with 4 bases between. Here the CDR3 DNA reads TGTGCCAGCAGCGGATACAATGAGCAGTTCTTC. It yields the protein CASSGYNEQFF.

V and J are TRBV4-3 and TRBJ2-3, with D unresolved. Germline CDR1 is LGHNA and CDR2 is YSLEER. Between the trimmed V and J ends, which lost 0 bases and 2 bases, there was a span of 21 bases. This CDR3 region has 19 residues. The CDR3: CASSQDYLKSRRLTDTQYF. CDR3 DNA sequence: TGCGCCAGCAGCCAAGATTATCTTAAGTCCAGGCGGCTCACAGATACGCAGTATTTT.

This rearrangement joins TRBV28 to TRBJ2-3, with 8 nucleotides matching TRBD2. Per the germline V gene, CDR1 is MDHEN and CDR2 is SYDVKM. This CDR3 is 15 amino acids long. The CDR3 sequence is CAIWMRAGVSDTQYF. Here the CDR3 DNA reads TGTGCTATATGGATGCGAGCGGGAGTTTCAGATACGCAGTATTTT. The whole variable domain, remainder taken from reference TRBV28 and TRBJ2-3, is DVKVTQSSRYLVKRTGEKVFLECVQDMDHENMFWYRQDPGLGLRLIYFSYDVKMKEKGDIPEGYSVSREKKERFSLILESASTNQTSMYLCAIWMRAGVSDTQYFGPGTRLTVL.

Only one count was recorded for this clone. The chain employs TRBV7-2 and TRBJ1-1; 10 positions agree with TRBD1. Losses at the gene ends were 5 bases for V and 13 bases for J; bases not matched to a gene: 13. The germline gives CDR1 SGHTA, CDR2 FQGNSA. The length of the CDR3 is 14 residues. The chain's CDR3 is CASSPRGDRGVVFF. CDR3 in DNA: TGTGCCAGCAGCCCTAGAGGGGACAGGGGAGTAGTTTTCTTT. The variable domain in full, completed from reference TRBV7-2 and TRBJ1-1, reads GAGVSQSPSNKVTEKGKDVELRCDPISGHTALYWYRQSLGQGLEFLIYFQGNSAPDKSGLPSDRFSAERTGGSVSTLTIQRTQQEDSAVYLCASSPRGDRGVVFFGQGTRLTVV.

This clone was seen a handful of times. The chain uses TRBV28 and TRBJ2-3; a weak D match, TRBD2 (6 bases). Germline V gene sequence: CDR1 MDHEN, CDR2 SYDVKM. V gave up 6 bases and J gave up 0 bases, with 10 bases separating them. CDR3 size: 14 residues. The CDR3 region has the DNA TGTGCCAGCAGCATGACTAGAAGCACAGATACGCAGTATTTT. It specifies CASSMTRSTDTQYF.

The chain joins TRBV2 to TRBJ2-7; the D call may be TRBD1 or TRBD2 (6 bases each). CDR1 is SNHLY and CDR2 is FYNNEI in the germline V gene. This CDR3 comprises 14 residues. Trimming removed 5 bases at V and 5 bases at J, with 16 bases between. The CDR3 loop is CASSNRQEGNEQYF. CDR3 nucleotides: TGTGCCAGCAGTAACCGACAGGAGGGGAACGAGCAGTACTTC.

The genes are TRBV10-3 and TRBJ2-2; D is tentatively TRBD1 or TRBD2 (5 bases each). Germline lookup yields CDR1 ENHRY and CDR2 SYGVKD. V was cut by 6 bases and J by 7 bases, with 15 bases left in between. The CDR3 runs to 14 residues. The CDR3 spells CAISPGAPSGELFF. The DNA of the CDR3 is TGTGCCATCAGCCCCGGGGCCCCGAGCGGGGAGCTGTTTTTT.

This clone was seen a few times. The V gene is TRBV4-3, the J gene TRBJ2-1, with no clear D. The CDR3 totals 17 residues. V was pared by 0 bases and J by 0 bases, with 12 bases between. Germline lookup yields CDR1 LGHNA and CDR2 YSLEER. The CDR3 protein is CASSQDGGLSSYNEQFF. In nucleotides, the CDR3 is TGCGCCAGCAGCCAAGATGGCGGTTTGAGCTCCTACAATGAGCAGTTCTTC.

This clone was seen a few times. V usage is TRBV5-6 and J usage is TRBJ2-1; no firm D call. Trimming removed 4 bases at V and 4 bases at J, with 21 bases between. The CDR3 length is 17 residues. Germline-derived CDR1 and CDR2 are SGHDT and YYEEEE. The CDR3 nucleotides read TGTGCCAGCAGCCGGGCGCCTTCCCGGATCAGGTACAATGAGCAGTTCTTC. The encoded protein is CASSRAPSRIRYNEQFF.

The chain employs TRBV5-6 and TRBJ2-5; the match to TRBD2 covers 9 bases. The CDR3 covers 17 residues. After removal of 2 bases from V and 5 bases from J, the junction contained 13 bases not matched to a gene. Germline V gives CDR1 SGHDT, CDR2 YYEEEE. DNA for the CDR3: TGTGCCAGCAGCTTTGTTGGGCGCGGGAGGGATGGGGAGACCCAGTACTTC. It encodes CASSFVGRGRDGETQYF.